This T cell receptor beta chain was profiled in a study of cytomegalovirus exposure and HLA in healthy donors. Study as a whole: The study's early data release held some 85 million unique TCRs from HLA-typed donors. Points from the study as a whole: With later analysis, a missense DCLRE1C variant became linked to TCR beta V- and J-gene trimming. Data from an earlier analysis indicated that most TCR beta V segments were productive either about 87% or about 30% of the time. Apparent HLA restriction characterized most CMV-associated TCR beta chains in a later analysis.

V dropped 2 bases and J dropped 5 bases, with 12 bases sitting between them. The CDR3 has 14 residues. The germline V gene encodes CDR1 MNHNY and CDR2 SVGAGI (reference sequence). Researchers ran the PCR with 60 Vbeta and 13 Jbeta primers. Data came from immunoSEQ multiplex PCR; TCRdb stores just in-frame clones and leaves some out. The table shows more than 100,000 clones, with roughly 79% occurring only once. Notes on this clone: Its antigen is unknown.

This sequence originates from a man aged 45 to 65 in good health and CMV-seropositive. The gene calls are TRBV6-6 and TRBJ2-5; TRBD2 is a possible D gene (5 bases). The sequenced material came from PBMCs. CDR3 sequence: CASSYLTSSETQYF. The CDR3 DNA follows: TGTGCCAGCAGTTACCTAACTAGTTCCGAGACCCAGTACTTC.